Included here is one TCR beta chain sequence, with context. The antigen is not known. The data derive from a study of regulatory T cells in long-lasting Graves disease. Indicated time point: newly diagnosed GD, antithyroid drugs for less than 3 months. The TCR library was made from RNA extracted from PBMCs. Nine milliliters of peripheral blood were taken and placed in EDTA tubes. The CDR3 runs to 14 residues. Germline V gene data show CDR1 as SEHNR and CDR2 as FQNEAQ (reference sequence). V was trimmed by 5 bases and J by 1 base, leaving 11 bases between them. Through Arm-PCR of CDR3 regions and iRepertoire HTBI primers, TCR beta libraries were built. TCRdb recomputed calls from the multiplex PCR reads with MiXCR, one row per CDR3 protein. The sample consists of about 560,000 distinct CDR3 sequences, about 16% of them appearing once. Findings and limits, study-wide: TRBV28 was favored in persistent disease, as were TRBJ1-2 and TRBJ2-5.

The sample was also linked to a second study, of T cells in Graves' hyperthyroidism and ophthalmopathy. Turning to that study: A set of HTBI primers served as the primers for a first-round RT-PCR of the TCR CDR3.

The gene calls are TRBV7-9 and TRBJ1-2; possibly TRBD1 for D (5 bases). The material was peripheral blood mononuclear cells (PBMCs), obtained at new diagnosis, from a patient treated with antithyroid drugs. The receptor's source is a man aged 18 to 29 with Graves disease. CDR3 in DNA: TGTGCCAGCAGCACAAGGGACTTTAACTATGGCTACACCTTC. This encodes CASSTRDFNYGYTF.